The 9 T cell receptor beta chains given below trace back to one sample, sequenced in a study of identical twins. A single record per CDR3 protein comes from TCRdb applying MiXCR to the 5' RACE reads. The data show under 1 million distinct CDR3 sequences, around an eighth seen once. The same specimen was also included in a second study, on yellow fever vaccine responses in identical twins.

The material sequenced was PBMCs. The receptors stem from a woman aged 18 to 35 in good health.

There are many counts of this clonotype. CDR3 loop: CASSFVDRGGSGELFF. The CDR3 bases are TGTGCCAGCAGTTTTGTGGACAGGGGTGGTTCCGGGGAGCTGTTTTTT. The chain uses TRBV12-3 or TRBV12-4 and TRBJ2-2, with 9 nucleotides matching TRBD1. After removal of 3 bases from V and 6 bases from J, the junction contained 8 bases not matched to a gene. CDR3 length: 16 residues.

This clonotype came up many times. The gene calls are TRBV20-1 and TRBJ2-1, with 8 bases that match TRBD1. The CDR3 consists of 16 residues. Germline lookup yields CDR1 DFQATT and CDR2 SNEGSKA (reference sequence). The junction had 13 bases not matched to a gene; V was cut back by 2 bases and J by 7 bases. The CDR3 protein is CSARSPGQDWRNEQFF. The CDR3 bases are TGCAGTGCTAGATCCCCGGGACAGGATTGGAGAAATGAGCAGTTCTTC.

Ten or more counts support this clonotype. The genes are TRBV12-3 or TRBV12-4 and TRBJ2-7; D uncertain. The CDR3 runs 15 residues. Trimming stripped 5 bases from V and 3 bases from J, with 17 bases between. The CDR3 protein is CASSQNEAAGYEQYF. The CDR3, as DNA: TGTGCCAGCAGTCAAAACGAGGCAGCAGGCTACGAGCAGTACTTC.

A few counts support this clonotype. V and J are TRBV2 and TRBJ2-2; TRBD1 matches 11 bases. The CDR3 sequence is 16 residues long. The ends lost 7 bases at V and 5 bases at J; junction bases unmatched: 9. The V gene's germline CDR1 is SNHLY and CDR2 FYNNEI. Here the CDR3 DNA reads TGTGCCAGCAAACGGACAGGGGGCGCCGGGACCGGGGAGCTGTTTTTT. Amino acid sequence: CASKRTGGAGTGELFF. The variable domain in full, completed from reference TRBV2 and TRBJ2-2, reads EPEVTQTPSHQVTQMGQEVILRCVPISNHLYFYWYRQILGQKVEFLVSFYNNEISEKSEIFDDQFSVERPDGSNFTLKIRSTKLEDSAMYFCASKRTGGAGTGELFFGEGSRLTVL.

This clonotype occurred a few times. Written as DNA, the CDR3 is TGCGCCAGCAGCCCAGGACAAGAAAAACTGTTTTTT. Amino acid sequence: CASSPGQEKLFF. The chain recombines TRBV5-1 with TRBJ1-4; perhaps TRBD1 as D (5 bases). Trimming took off 4 bases at V and 8 bases at J, with 9 bases between the two ends. Germline CDR1 reads SGHRS; CDR2 reads YFSETQ. CDR3 length: 12 amino acids. Looking up the rest from reference TRBV5-1 and TRBJ1-4 gives the full variable domain: KAGVTQTPRYLIKTRGQQVTLSCSPISGHRSVSWYQQTPGQGLQFLFEYFSETQRNKGNFPGRFSGRQFSNSRSEMNVSTLELGDSALYLCASSPGQEKLFFGSGTQLSVL.

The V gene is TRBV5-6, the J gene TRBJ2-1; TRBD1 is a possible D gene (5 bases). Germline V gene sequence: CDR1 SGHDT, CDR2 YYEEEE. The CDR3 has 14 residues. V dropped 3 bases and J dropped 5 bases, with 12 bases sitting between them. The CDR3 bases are TGTGCCAGCAGCTGGGGCGAGACAAACAATGAGCAGTTCTTC. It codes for CASSWGETNNEQFF.

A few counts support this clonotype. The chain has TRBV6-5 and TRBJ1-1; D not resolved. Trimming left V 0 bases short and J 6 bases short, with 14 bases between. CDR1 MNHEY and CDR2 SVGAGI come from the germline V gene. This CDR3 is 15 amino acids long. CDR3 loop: CASSYSSSGRAEAFF. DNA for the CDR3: TGTGCCAGCAGTTACTCTTCGTCTGGTCGGGCTGAAGCTTTCTTT.

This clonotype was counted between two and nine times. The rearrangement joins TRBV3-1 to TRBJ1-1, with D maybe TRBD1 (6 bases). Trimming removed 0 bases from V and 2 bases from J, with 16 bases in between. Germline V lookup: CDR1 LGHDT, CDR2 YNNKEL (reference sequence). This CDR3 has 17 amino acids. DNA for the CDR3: TGTGCCAGCAGCCAAGATTACGCAGGGGCCCCAAACACTGAAGCTTTCTTT. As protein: CASSQDYAGAPNTEAFF.

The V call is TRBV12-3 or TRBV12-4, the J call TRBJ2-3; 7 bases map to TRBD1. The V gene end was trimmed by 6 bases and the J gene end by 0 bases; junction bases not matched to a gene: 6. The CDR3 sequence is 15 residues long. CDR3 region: CASRLDRPSTDTQYF. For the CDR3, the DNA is TGTGCCAGCAGGCTGGACAGGCCTAGCACAGATACGCAGTATTTT.